This T cell receptor (beta chain) was found in a study of blood T cell repertoires in COVID-19. Study in general: Spain, Italy and the United States supplied samples that represented acute and convalescent COVID-19.

Sequencing used immunoSEQ multiplex PCR; TCRdb keeps in-frame clones, though not all of them. The sample carries about 440,000 clones, roughly 85% recorded once. The CDR3 consists of 15 residues. Trimming stripped 9 bases from V and 6 bases from J, with 20 bases between. The germline CDR1 and CDR2 sequences are SNHLY and FYNNEI. The receptor comes from a young woman with acute COVID-19. The rearrangement joins TRBV2 to TRBJ2-2, with D perhaps TRBD1 (6 bases). The sample comprised PBMCs or T cells enriched from blood (not recorded which). CDR3 sequence (DNA): TGTGCCAGTACGGTAGGACAGCAGTACGCCGGGGAGCTGTTTTTT. Amino acids: CASTVGQQYAGELFF.